The 20 T cell receptor beta chains reported below all come from one sample, sequenced in a study of T cells after yellow fever vaccination. TCRdb fed the 5' RACE reads into MiXCR, producing one record per CDR3 protein. The table shows approximately 330,000 distinct CDR3 sequences, with roughly 4.3% occurring only once. The sample was PBMCs, taken 5 days after the yellow fever booster vaccination. The receptors derive from a young man who received the YFV17D yellow fever vaccine.

This clonotype occurred a few times. This chain connects TRBV11-2 to TRBJ2-3; 8 nucleotides match TRBD2. CDR1 and CDR2 (germline): SGHAT, FQNNGV. Unmatched junction bases numbered 8, after V lost 8 bases and J lost 4 bases. This CDR3 has 14 amino acids. The CDR3: CASRVAGGSDTQYF. Written as DNA, the CDR3 is TGTGCCAGCCGGGTTGCGGGGGGTTCAGATACGCAGTATTTT.

J is TRBJ1-4 and V is TRBV10-3, with 7 bases lining up with TRBD1. Germline V gives CDR1 ENHRY, CDR2 SYGVKD. CDR3 size: 18 residues. The ends lost 9 bases at V and 3 bases at J; junction bases unmatched: 19. This CDR3 reads CAILSTTRGTAPNEKLFF. In DNA form, the CDR3 reads TGTGCCATTCTCTCCACTACCCGGGGGACAGCGCCTAATGAAAAACTGTTTTTT.

This clonotype was seen at least ten times. The V and J genes are TRBV5-1 and TRBJ1-5; D gene uncertain. There are 15 residues in the CDR3. Germline V CDR1 and CDR2: SGHRS, YFSETQ. Between the trimmed V and J ends, which lost 4 bases and 0 bases, there was a span of 11 bases. The CDR3 coding sequence is TGCGCCAGCAGCGTAGCCGGTCTTAGCAATCAGCCCCAGCATTTT. It yields the protein CASSVAGLSNQPQHF.

The table lists this clonotype with a few counts. The J gene is TRBJ1-5, the V gene TRBV20-1, with D maybe TRBD1 (5 bases). Germline V gene sequence: CDR1 DFQATT, CDR2 SNEGSKA (reference sequence). V lost 4 bases, J lost 15 bases, and 13 bases lay in between. This CDR3 is built from 10 residues. As DNA, the CDR3 is TGCAGTGCTATACCGAGGGGCCCGCATTTT. Translated: CSAIPRGPHF.

This clonotype was seen a few times. The chain couples TRBV7-2 to TRBJ1-3, with D uncertain. Germline V gene lookup returns CDR1 SGHTA and CDR2 FQGNSA. The CDR3 extends over 13 amino acids. V lost 5 bases to trimming and J lost 4 bases, with 9 bases between them. CDR3 region: CASSTQIGNTIYF. CDR3 in DNA: TGTGCCAGCAGCACCCAGATAGGAAACACCATATATTTT.

The chain has TRBV6-5 and TRBJ2-1; TRBD2 aligns across 13 bases. The CDR3 covers 18 residues. V lost 7 bases, J lost 8 bases, and 17 bases stayed unmatched. Germline V gene lookup returns CDR1 MNHEY and CDR2 SVGAGI. The CDR3 here is CASTTAGLAGAFSHEQFF. In DNA form, the CDR3 reads TGTGCCAGCACCACCGCCGGACTAGCGGGGGCCTTTTCGCATGAGCAGTTCTTC.

This clonotype was recorded a few times. CDR3 in DNA: TGTGCCAGCATCCGGGGAGGGGAGGGGGGCTACACCTTC. It encodes CASIRGGEGGYTF. J is TRBJ1-2 and V is TRBV6-6; D might be TRBD1 (5 bases). The CDR3 has 13 amino acids. Germline V gives CDR1 MNHNY, CDR2 SVGAGI (reference sequence). Trimming removed 7 bases at V and 8 bases at J, with 17 bases between.

There are a few counts of this clonotype. The chain couples TRBV6-5 to TRBJ2-1; possible D gene TRBD1, 5 bases. V lost 1 base, J lost 4 bases, and 8 bases lay in between. Germline V lookup: CDR1 MNHEY, CDR2 SVGAGI. The CDR3 extends over 14 amino acids. CDR3 amino acids: CASSYWQGYNEQFF. CDR3 coding DNA: TGTGCCAGCAGTTACTGGCAGGGATACAATGAGCAGTTCTTC.

V and J are TRBV12-3 or TRBV12-4 and TRBJ2-2; D may be TRBD1 (5 bases). V lost 7 bases and J lost 2, with 11 bases in between. The CDR3 has 14 amino acids. CDR3 coding DNA: TGTGCCAGCAAGAGACAGCTAAACACCGGGGAGCTGTTTTTT. It yields the protein CASKRQLNTGELFF.

The chain combines TRBV18 with TRBJ2-4; D uncertain. Germline V CDR1 and CDR2: KGHSH, LQKENI. V was pared by 3 bases and J by 1 base, with 10 bases between. The CDR3 totals 15 residues. Here the CDR3 reads CASSPSGHAKNIQYF. As DNA, the CDR3 is TGTGCCAGCTCACCTTCTGGCCACGCCAAAAACATTCAGTACTTC. Complete variable domain (other parts from reference TRBV18 and TRBJ2-4): NAGVMQNPRHLVRRRGQEARLRCSPMKGHSHVYWYRQLPEEGLKFMVYLQKENIIDESGMPKERFSAEFPKEGPSILRIQQVVRGDSAAYFCASSPSGHAKNIQYFGAGTRLSVL.

This rearrangement joins TRBV3-1 to TRBJ2-3, with 15 bases fitting TRBD2. The junction had 12 bases not matched to a gene; V was cut back by 4 bases and J by 7 bases. The CDR3 totals 18 residues. Per the germline V gene, CDR1 is LGHDT and CDR2 is YNNKEL (reference sequence). CDR3 sequence reads: CASSRGIGTSGGKNTQYF. In DNA form, the CDR3 reads TGTGCCAGCAGCCGGGGCATTGGGACTAGCGGGGGGAAGAATACGCAGTATTTT.

This clonotype was recorded a few times. V and J are TRBV20-1 and TRBJ1-3, with unresolved D. CDR1 and CDR2 from the germline V gene are DFQATT and SNEGSKA (reference sequence). V lost 3 bases and J lost 2, with 5 bases in between. The CDR3 is made up of 12 amino acids. The DNA for the CDR3 is TGCAGTGCTAGCCTGACTGGAAACACCATATATTTT. It is translated as CSASLTGNTIYF.

This clonotype was picked up many times. The chain employs TRBV5-6 and TRBJ1-1; D perhaps matches TRBD1 (5 bases). Germline lookup yields CDR1 SGHDT and CDR2 YYEEEE. V lost 4 bases, J lost 3 bases, and 10 bases lay in between. The CDR3 loop spans 13 amino acids. The CDR3 sequence: CASSRGRDTEAFF. The CDR3, as DNA: TGTGCCAGCAGCCGGGGCAGGGACACTGAAGCTTTCTTT.

This clonotype occurred a few times. The rearrangement links TRBV29-1 to TRBJ2-3, with D tentatively TRBD2 (8 bases). Trimming left V 8 bases short and J 3 bases short, with 18 bases between. The CDR3 spans 14 residues. Germline CDR1 is SQVTM and CDR2 is ANQGSEA. The CDR3 here is CSIRLATGTDTQYF. The CDR3, as DNA: TGCAGCATACGACTAGCGACAGGGACAGATACGCAGTATTTT.

This clonotype has a count of ten or more. The gene calls are TRBV10-3 and TRBJ1-1; unclear D gene. Germline V gene lookup returns CDR1 ENHRY and CDR2 SYGVKD. The ends were cut back, 3 bases at V and 0 bases at J, with 5 bases in the middle. The CDR3 loop spans 13 amino acids. The CDR3 reads CAISDEVNTEAFF. The CDR3 DNA reads as TGTGCCATCAGTGATGAGGTGAACACTGAAGCTTTCTTT.

The V and J genes are TRBV6-6 and TRBJ1-4, with D possibly TRBD1 on 5 matching bases. The length of the CDR3 is 20 residues. With 2 bases removed from V and 10 bases from J, the gap between germline ends came to 32 bases. CDR1 MNHNY and CDR2 SVGAGI come from the germline V gene (reference sequence). The CDR3 region is CASSYPDDLLRGPQGGKLFF. CDR3 nucleotides: TGTGCCAGCAGTTACCCGGACGATTTGCTTAGAGGGCCCCAGGGTGGAAAACTGTTTTTT.

V and J are TRBV2 and TRBJ2-1; TRBD2 agrees at 7 bases. CDR3 length: 14 amino acids. The germline V gene encodes CDR1 SNHLY and CDR2 FYNNEI. Germline trimming cut 2 bases from V and 4 bases from J; bases unmatched to any gene: 2. DNA for the CDR3: TGTGCCAGCAGTGAAACTAGCGTATACAATGAGCAGTTCTTC. Translation: CASSETSVYNEQFF. Combining the CDR3 with reference TRBV2 and TRBJ2-1 gives the whole variable domain EPEVTQTPSHQVTQMGQEVILRCVPISNHLYFYWYRQILGQKVEFLVSFYNNEISEKSEIFDDQFSVERPDGSNFTLKIRSTKLEDSAMYFCASSETSVYNEQFFGPGTRLTVL.

This clonotype occurred many times. The chain employs TRBV5-1 and TRBJ2-2; D not certain. The V end lost 0 bases, the J end lost 2 bases, and 11 bases lay between the germline ends. The CDR3 contains 16 residues. CDR1 is SGHRS and CDR2 is YFSETQ in the germline V gene. CDR3 protein: CASSLVVGTNTGELFF. The DNA for the CDR3 is TGCGCCAGCAGCTTGGTGGTAGGAACCAACACCGGGGAGCTGTTTTTT.

Regarding this clonotype: The germline gene is not matched at one end of the junction; a read error may be the cause. The chain has TRBV6-2 or TRBV6-3 and TRBJ2-6; D may match TRBD1 or TRBD2 (5 bases each). Germline V gene lookup returns CDR1 MNHEY and CDR2 SVGEGT. CDR3 length equals 17 residues. This chain's CDR3 is CASIYGPGGPGANVLTF. The CDR3 DNA follows: TGTGCCAGCATTTACGGCCCTGGGGGACCTGGGGCCAACGTCCTGACTTTC.

In this sample, this clonotype turned up a few times. The chain links TRBV7-2 to TRBJ1-5; D remains unclear. The CDR3 contains 13 residues. CDR1 and CDR2 (germline): SGHTA, FQGNSA. V lost 2 bases and J 7 bases, leaving 9 bases between the germline ends. CDR3 in DNA: TGTGCCAGCAGCTTACGGGGTGCCCAGCCCCAGCATTTT. Residues: CASSLRGAQPQHF.